The entry below gives a single T cell receptor beta chain sequence along with its context. What it recognizes is unknown. The germline CDR1 and CDR2 sequences are SGHRS and YFSETQ. V was cut by 0 bases and J by 5 bases, with 17 bases left in between. This CDR3 comprises 16 residues. This specimen belongs to a study of blood T cells in healthy people across ages. It was with a sample-barcoded 5' primer and a J-beta primer mix that a second PCR of about 6 to 12 cycles was run. TCRdb re-called the 5' RACE reads through MiXCR, storing one row per CDR3 protein. The sample lists some 1.6 million distinct CDR3 sequences, around 35% seen once, with around 10% in the top ten. Findings and caveats of the study: Diversity was estimated from one million T cells, and these estimates were considered underestimates. PBMC samples, being unsorted, prevented any conclusive comparison of naive and antigen-experienced cells.

The chain has TRBV5-1 and TRBJ1-2; D remains ambiguous. The sequenced material came from blood. The sequence came from a woman aged 25 to 45 in good health. CDR3 nucleotides: TGCGCCAGCAGCTTGGCCCCCTCAAGTCCCGAGTATGGCTACACCTTC. Amino acid sequence: CASSLAPSSPEYGYTF.